Shown below are 32 T cell receptor beta chains from a single sample sequenced in a study of blood T cell repertoires in COVID-19. TCRdb's copy holds only in-frame clones and misses some; the assay was immunoSEQ multiplex PCR. The table includes about 260,000 clones, approximately 85% detected once. Material: peripheral blood. Receptor source: a human donor in a cohort sampled during active COVID-19.

The table lists this clone with a few counts. The V and J genes are TRBV6-2 or TRBV6-3 and TRBJ1-1, with 9 bases matching TRBD1. Germline values: CDR1 MNHEY, CDR2 SVGEGT. The CDR3 length is 15 residues. V was clipped by 2 bases and J by 4 bases; unmatched bases: 5. CDR3 in amino acids: CASSYGQGMSTEAFF. The CDR3 DNA sequence: TGTGCCAGCAGTTACGGACAGGGGATGAGCACTGAAGCTTTCTTT.

The chain uses TRBV6-5 and TRBJ1-5; D gene unclear. From germline, CDR1 is MNHEY and CDR2 SVGAGI. The CDR3 loop spans 14 amino acids. V lost 3 bases, J lost 7 bases, and 13 bases lay in between. The CDR3 nucleotides are TGTGCCAGCAGTTATGCGGGGTCCGGGCAGCCCCAGCATTTT. This gives the protein CASSYAGSGQPQHF.

The V gene is TRBV19, the J gene TRBJ1-5, with D possibly matching TRBD1 (5 bases). V lost 3 bases and J lost 0, with 6 bases in between. CDR1 and CDR2 (germline): LNHDA, SQIVND (reference sequence). The CDR3 contains 14 residues. The CDR3 DNA reads as TGTGCCAGTAGTATGACAGATAGCAATCAGCCCCAGCATTTT. Translation: CASSMTDSNQPQHF.

The chain employs TRBV7-2 and TRBJ1-2; D uncertain. From germline, CDR1 is SGHTA and CDR2 FQGNSA. This CDR3 has 13 amino acids. Trimming left V 1 base short and J 4 bases short, with 7 bases between. The DNA for the CDR3 is TGTGCCAGCAGCTTAGATTCTTTCTATGGCTACACCTTC. This codes for CASSLDSFYGYTF.

The rearrangement joins TRBV29-1 to TRBJ2-1; TRBD2 matches at 9 bases. V was pared by 8 bases and J by 0 bases, with 8 bases of the junction left unmatched. Germline V lookup: CDR1 SQVTM, CDR2 ANQGSEA. This CDR3 is 15 amino acids long. The CDR3 DNA follows: TGCAGCCTTGGGGGCGGGAGGGGCTCCTACAATGAGCAGTTCTTC. Translation: CSLGGGRGSYNEQFF.

Here the CDR3 reads CASSLAGAGYGYTF. Written as DNA, the CDR3 is TGTGCCAGCAGTTTGGCAGGGGCGGGCTATGGCTACACCTTC. The chain carries TRBV28 and TRBJ1-2; D might be TRBD1 (6 bases). The germline V gene has CDR1 MDHEN and CDR2 SYDVKM. Trimming took 3 bases from V and 4 from J, leaving 12 bases between them. CDR3 length: 14 residues.

V usage is TRBV25-1 and J usage is TRBJ2-7, with unresolved D. The V and J ends lost 3 bases and 7 bases respectively, with 13 bases between them. The CDR3 totals 13 residues. Looked up from germline, CDR1 is MGHDK and CDR2 is SYGVNS. The CDR3 coding sequence is TGTGCCAGCAGTGACTCCCCCCTGTCTGAGCAGTACTTC. Its translation: CASSDSPLSEQYF.

This rearrangement joins TRBV6-5 to TRBJ1-4, with no clear D. The V gene lost 2 bases and the J gene lost 7 bases, with 8 bases spanning the gap. The germline V gene encodes CDR1 MNHEY and CDR2 SVGAGI. There are 13 residues in the CDR3. The CDR3 DNA follows: TGTGCCAGCAGTTACGGGCCATCTGAAAAACTGTTTTTT. This translates into CASSYGPSEKLFF.

The chain links TRBV18 to TRBJ2-7; possibly TRBD1 for D (6 bases). CDR3 length: 16 amino acids. The ends were cut back, 0 bases at V and 2 bases at J, with 14 bases in the middle. Germline V gene data show CDR1 as KGHSH and CDR2 as LQKENI. The CDR3 loop reads CASSPPIRGPTYEQYF. Written as DNA, the CDR3 is TGTGCCAGCTCACCACCGATCAGGGGCCCGACCTACGAGCAGTACTTC.

This clone was recorded many times. The chain joins TRBV27 to TRBJ1-4; no firm D call. Per germline, CDR1 MNHEY and CDR2 SMNVEV (reference sequence). This CDR3 is 14 amino acids long. Trimming cost V 3 bases and J 3 bases, with 8 bases left between them. The CDR3 DNA reads as TGTGCCAGCAGTTTTGGAGGGTCTAATGAAAAACTGTTTTTT. As protein: CASSFGGSNEKLFF.

V and J are TRBV28 and TRBJ2-5, with TRBD2 identical over 9 bases. The V segment lost 2 bases and the J segment 2 bases; nucleotides outside the gene matches: 12. CDR1 and CDR2 (germline): MDHEN, SYDVKM. The CDR3 has 18 residues. The CDR3 DNA follows: TGTGCCAGCAGTTTAAGTCTAGCGGGATCCCGGGGGCAAGAGACCCAGTACTTC. Translated: CASSLSLAGSRGQETQYF.

The rearrangement joins TRBV21-1 to TRBJ2-7; the tabulated D call, TRBD1, remains unverified against the DNA. TRBV21-1 is deemed a pseudogene. The CDR3 totals 16 residues. Here the CDR3 reads CASSKRGTGTHYEQYF. The CDR3 DNA follows: TGTGCCAGCAGCAAAAGGGGAACAGGTACCCATTACGAGCAGTACTTC.

The rearrangement joins TRBV27 to TRBJ1-5; D may be TRBD1 (5 bases). V shed 6 bases and J shed 0 bases, with 12 bases lying between them. Germline CDR1 is MNHEY and CDR2 is SMNVEV (reference sequence). The CDR3 extends over 15 amino acids. The CDR3 is CASRPSGNSNQPQHF. The CDR3 DNA sequence: TGTGCCAGCAGACCTTCAGGGAATAGCAATCAGCCCCAGCATTTT.

The V gene is TRBV10-3, the J gene TRBJ2-1; TRBD1 matches at 9 bases. The CDR3 covers 16 residues. V lost 6 bases, J lost 7 bases, and 13 bases stayed unmatched. Per germline, CDR1 ENHRY and CDR2 SYGVKD. CDR3: CAISPSGAGTGNEQFF. The CDR3 DNA reads TGTGCCATCAGCCCGTCGGGGGCGGGGACAGGGAATGAGCAGTTCTTC.

V and J are TRBV30 and TRBJ2-7; 9 bases are a match to TRBD2. The trim removed 4 bases at V and 0 bases at J, leaving 7 bases unmatched. The V gene's germline CDR1 is GTSNPN and CDR2 SVGIG (reference sequence). The CDR3 consists of 15 residues. CDR3 nucleotide sequence: TGTGCCTGGACGGGAGCGGGAGGCAGCTCCTACGAGCAGTACTTC. It is translated as CAWTGAGGSSYEQYF. Complete variable domain (other parts from reference TRBV30 and TRBJ2-7): SQTIHQWPATLVQPVGSPLSLECTVEGTSNPNLYWYRQAAGRGLQLLFYSVGIGQISSEVPQNLSASRPQDRQFILSSKKLLLSDSGFYLCAWTGAGGSSYEQYFGPGTRLTVT.

This chain joins TRBV7-9 and TRBJ2-7; 10 nucleotides align to TRBD2. The CDR3 length is 18 residues. V trimming: 3 bases; J trimming: 4 bases; junction bases outside the gene matches: 15. From germline, CDR1 is SEHNR and CDR2 FQNEAQ (reference sequence). DNA of the CDR3: TGTGCCAGCAGCTTCTCGGGACTAGCGCCTTCAAGGAGTTACGAGCAGTACTTC. It codes for CASSFSGLAPSRSYEQYF.

The chain's CDR3 is CAWSVVVGTSGRQETQYF. The CDR3, as DNA: TGTGCCTGGAGTGTAGTGGTCGGCACTAGCGGGAGACAGGAGACCCAGTACTTC. The chain combines TRBV30 with TRBJ2-5, with 11 positions matching TRBD2. Germline CDR1 reads GTSNPN; CDR2 reads SVGIG (reference sequence). This CDR3 is built from 18 residues. J was trimmed by 5 bases and V by 0 bases; bases with no gene match: 14.

The rearrangement joins TRBV4-1 to TRBJ2-3; TRBD2 matches at 7 bases. With 2 bases clipped from V and 7 bases from J, the junction kept 12 bases outside the gene matches. The germline gives CDR1 MGHRA, CDR2 YSYEKL. The CDR3 has 16 amino acids. CDR3 in amino acids: CASSQLLPTSTYTQYF. The CDR3 DNA follows: TGCGCCAGCAGCCAACTCTTACCGACTAGCACGTATACGCAGTATTTT.

The genes are TRBV5-1 and TRBJ2-2, with a tentative D call TRBD1 (6 bases). The CDR3 is 14 amino acids. Germline-derived CDR1 and CDR2 are SGHRS and YFSETQ. The V end lost 3 bases, the J end lost 7 bases, and 13 bases lay between the germline ends. This chain's CDR3 is CASSYIQGSGELFF. CDR3 DNA sequence: TGCGCCAGCAGCTATATACAGGGAAGCGGGGAGCTGTTTTTT.

V and J are TRBV5-1 and TRBJ2-7; no reliable D call. V lost 7 bases and J 0 bases, leaving 11 bases between the germline ends. The germline CDR1 and CDR2 sequences are SGHRS and YFSETQ. The CDR3 contains 13 residues. The CDR3 spells CASGSDNSYEQYF. The CDR3 region has the DNA TGCGCCAGCGGCTCTGACAACTCCTACGAGCAGTACTTC.

The chain recombines TRBV6-5 with TRBJ2-1, with 12 bases identical to TRBD1. The germline V gene encodes CDR1 MNHEY and CDR2 SVGAGI. The CDR3 runs 14 residues. The V and J ends lost 6 bases and 7 bases, in that order; junction bases with no gene match: 4. The CDR3 bases are TGTGCCAGCAGGGGGACAGGGGGCCAGAATGAGCAGTTCTTC. It specifies CASRGTGGQNEQFF.

The chain joins TRBV3-1 (or the pseudogene TRBV3-2) to TRBJ2-3; 10 nucleotides agree with TRBD2. CDR3 size: 17 residues. Germline V gene data show CDR1 as LGHDT and CDR2 as YNNKEL (reference sequence). V was clipped by 2 bases and J by 4 bases; unmatched bases: 9. The CDR3 DNA reads TGTGCCAGCAGCCAAAGAGGAGCGGGAGGGCCCGCAGATACGCAGTATTTT. This translates into CASSQRGAGGPADTQYF.

Only one count was recorded for this clone. The chain employs TRBV11-2 and TRBJ2-1; no clear D gene. Germline lookup yields CDR1 SGHAT and CDR2 FQNNGV. The ends were cut back, 0 bases at V and 0 bases at J, with 12 bases in the middle. The CDR3 has 17 residues. The CDR3 here is CASSLELSRYSYNEQFF. Here the CDR3 DNA reads TGTGCCAGCAGCTTAGAACTTAGCCGTTACTCCTACAATGAGCAGTTCTTC.

V usage is TRBV27 and J usage is TRBJ2-7; 8 bases agree with TRBD1. Germline lookup yields CDR1 MNHEY and CDR2 SMNVEV (reference sequence). The CDR3 sequence is 16 residues long. J gave up 3 bases and V 6 bases, and 13 bases lay outside the gene matches. CDR3 loop: CASSQGASGRYYEQYF. In nucleotides, the CDR3 is TGTGCCAGCAGCCAGGGGGCCTCGGGACGTTACTACGAGCAGTACTTC.

The table lists this clone with many counts. This rearrangement joins TRBV19 to TRBJ2-1; TRBD1 is a possible D gene (7 bases). The CDR3 totals 15 residues. Trimming took 3 bases from V and 2 from J, leaving 11 bases between them. Germline CDR1 LNHDA, CDR2 SQIVND (reference sequence). CDR3 sequence: CASSIQGGTYNEQFF. In DNA, the CDR3 is TGTGCCAGTAGTATTCAGGGGGGCACCTACAATGAGCAGTTCTTC.

This clone appeared once. The V call is TRBV6-1, the J call TRBJ1-5; tentative D call: TRBD1 (6 bases). With 1 base removed from V and 11 bases from J, the gap between germline ends came to 15 bases. Germline V lookup: CDR1 MNHNS, CDR2 SASEGT. The CDR3 covers 14 residues. Here the CDR3 reads CASSEGTDLNAQHF. The DNA for the CDR3 is TGTGCCAGCAGTGAAGGGACAGACCTCAATGCCCAGCATTTT.

This clone was picked up one time. V usage is TRBV28 and J usage is TRBJ2-7, with TRBD1 matching 8 bases. Germline V CDR1 and CDR2: MDHEN, SYDVKM. Losses at the gene ends were 4 bases for V and 4 bases for J; bases not matched to a gene: 6. The CDR3 consists of 14 residues. CDR3 loop: CASSSQGVRYEQYF. CDR3 bases: TGTGCCAGCAGTTCACAGGGGGTAAGGTACGAGCAGTACTTC.

The chain couples TRBV7-2 to TRBJ2-5, with a weak D call TRBD1 (5 bases). Germline V gene lookup returns CDR1 SGHTA and CDR2 FQGNSA. This CDR3 spans 15 amino acids. With 5 bases removed from V and 2 bases from J, the gap between germline ends came to 15 bases. The CDR3 sequence is CASSPGATLQETQYF. CDR3 DNA: TGTGCCAGCAGCCCTGGGGCAACGCTACAAGAGACCCAGTACTTC.

The V and J genes are TRBV15 and TRBJ2-5; a weak D match, TRBD1 (5 bases). CDR3 size: 14 residues. V dropped 1 base and J dropped 5 bases, with 11 bases sitting between them. Per germline, CDR1 LNHNV and CDR2 YYDKDF (reference sequence). In DNA form, the CDR3 reads TGTGCCACCAGCAGAGGGGGCTCGGACGAGACCCAGTACTTC. Translating it yields CATSRGGSDETQYF.

This clone has just one count. The chain couples TRBV9 to TRBJ2-3; 16 bases agree with TRBD2. The CDR3 spans 17 residues. V lost 3 bases and J lost 1; bases outside the gene matches: 2. Per the germline V gene, CDR1 is SGDLS and CDR2 is YYNGEE. The CDR3 DNA follows: TGTGCCAGCAGCGGTGGGACTAGCGGGAGGGGCACAGATACGCAGTATTTT. It encodes CASSGGTSGRGTDTQYF.

This rearrangement joins TRBV7-9 to TRBJ2-5; D may be TRBD1 (5 bases). V was cut by 0 bases and J by 7 bases, with 9 bases left in between. The CDR3 is 13 residues long. From germline, CDR1 is SEHNR and CDR2 FQNEAQ (reference sequence). CDR3 sequence reads: CASSLAGAGTQYF. CDR3 nucleotide sequence: TGTGCCAGCAGCTTAGCAGGGGCAGGGACCCAGTACTTC.

The chain has TRBV30 and TRBJ1-5; TRBD1 might be the D (6 bases). In germline, CDR1 is GTSNPN, CDR2 SVGIG (reference sequence). The CDR3 runs 13 residues. V was shortened by 5 bases and J by 7 bases, with 15 bases between the two germline ends. CDR3 sequence (DNA): TGTGCCTGGGACCTCGGACAGTCCCAGCCCCAGCATTTT. Its translation is CAWDLGQSQPQHF.